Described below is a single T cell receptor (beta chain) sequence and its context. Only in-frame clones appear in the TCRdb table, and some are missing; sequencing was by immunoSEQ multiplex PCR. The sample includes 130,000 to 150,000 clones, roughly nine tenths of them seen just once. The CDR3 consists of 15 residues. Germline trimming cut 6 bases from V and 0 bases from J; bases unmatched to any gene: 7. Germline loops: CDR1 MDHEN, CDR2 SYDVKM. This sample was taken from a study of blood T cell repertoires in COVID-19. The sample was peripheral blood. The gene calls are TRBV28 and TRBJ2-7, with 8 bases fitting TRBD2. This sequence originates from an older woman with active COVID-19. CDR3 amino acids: CASRVYGGASYEQYF. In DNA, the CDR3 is TGTGCCAGCAGAGTATACGGGGGGGCCTCCTACGAGCAGTACTTC. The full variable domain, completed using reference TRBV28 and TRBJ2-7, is DVKVTQSSRYLVKRTGEKVFLECVQDMDHENMFWYRQDPGLGLRLIYFSYDVKMKEKGDIPEGYSVSREKKERFSLILESASTNQTSMYLCASRVYGGASYEQYFGPGTRLTVT.